The source of this TCR beta chain is a study of blood T cell repertoires in COVID-19. Study-level information: The study drew acute and convalescent COVID-19 samples from the United States, Italy and Spain.

The CDR3 length is 12 residues. Per germline, CDR1 MGHDK and CDR2 SYGVNS. The germline V and J ends were trimmed by 6 bases and 5 bases, with 10 bases remaining between them. The method was immunoSEQ multiplex PCR; TCRdb's version includes in-frame clones alone and lacks a portion of them. In the table there are 150,000 or so clones, around 85% of which are singletons. Material for sequencing was peripheral blood. The V and J genes are TRBV25-1 and TRBJ1-2; no reliable D call. This receptor was taken from a woman aged 55 to 70 with acute or convalescent COVID-19. The CDR3 bases are TGTGCCAGCAGAGCGAGTGGTTATGGCTACACCTTC. Translating gives CASRASGYGYTF.